The source of this T cell receptor (beta chain) is a study of identical twins. One entry per CDR3 protein results from TCRdb running MiXCR on the 5' RACE reads. The sample lists 1,800,000 or so distinct CDR3 sequences; less than 35% were seen once. The sample holds a few counts of this clonotype. Its matching antigen is unknown. This sequence may be a read error, since a much larger clone differs from it by one base. This CDR3 spans 12 amino acids. Germline loops: CDR1 SNHLY, CDR2 FYNNEI. V lost 7 bases to trimming and J lost 3 bases, with 7 bases between them. Study-wide points: For zero-insertion analyses, partial confounding could come from invariant MAIT and iNKT cells.

This sequence was found in a newborn girl in good health. The gene calls are TRBV2 and TRBJ2-1, with a weak D call TRBD2 (5 bases). Source material: cord blood. CDR3 DNA sequence: TGTGCCAGCACAGAGGGCTACAATGAGCAGTTCTTC. Its translation is CASTEGYNEQFF.